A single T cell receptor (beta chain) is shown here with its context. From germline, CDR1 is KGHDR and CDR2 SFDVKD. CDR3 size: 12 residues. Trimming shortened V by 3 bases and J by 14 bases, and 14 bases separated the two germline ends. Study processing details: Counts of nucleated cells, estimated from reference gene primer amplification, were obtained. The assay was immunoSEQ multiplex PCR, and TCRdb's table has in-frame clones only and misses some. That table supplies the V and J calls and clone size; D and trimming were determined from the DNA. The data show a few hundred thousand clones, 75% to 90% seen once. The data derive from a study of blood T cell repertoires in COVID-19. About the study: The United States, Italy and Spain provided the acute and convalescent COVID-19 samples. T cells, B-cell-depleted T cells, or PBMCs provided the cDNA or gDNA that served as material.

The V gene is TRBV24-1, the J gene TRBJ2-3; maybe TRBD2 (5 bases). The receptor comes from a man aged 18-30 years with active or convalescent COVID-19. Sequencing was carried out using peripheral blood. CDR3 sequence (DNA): TGTGCCACCAGTGATGCCGGGATTCCGGTGTATTTT. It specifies CATSDAGIPVYF.